The clone carrying this TCR beta chain has a handful of counts. Its antigen remains unknown. This sample was included in a study of human T cells and chemical hapten exposure. Notes on the study in general: PT1 expanded TCR numbers rose with patch test score.

A single record per CDR3 protein comes from TCRdb applying MiXCR to the RACE reads. The data contain about 55,000 distinct CDR3 sequences, approximately 9.6% of them singletons. Germline CDR1 and CDR2: LGHNA and YSLEER. CDR3 length: 15 amino acids. Trimming left V 0 bases short and J 3 bases short, with 9 bases between. As for time point: pre-sensitization, week 0. This sample's treatment: therapeutic diphenylcyclopropenone sensitization with weekly scalp DPC. Unfractionated whole blood was the source of the extracted total RNA. This chain joins TRBV4-3 and TRBJ2-1, with D possibly being TRBD2 (5 bases). The sequence was collected from a woman aged 25 to 39 with alopecia areata. Some clones in this sample may be carry-over from other donors' samples. This specimen was whole blood, taken in connection with sensitization to the hapten diphenylcyclopropenone (DPC). CDR3 amino acids: CASSQDLEGYNEQFF. The CDR3 bases are TGCGCCAGCAGCCAAGATTTAGAGGGCTACAATGAGCAGTTCTTC.